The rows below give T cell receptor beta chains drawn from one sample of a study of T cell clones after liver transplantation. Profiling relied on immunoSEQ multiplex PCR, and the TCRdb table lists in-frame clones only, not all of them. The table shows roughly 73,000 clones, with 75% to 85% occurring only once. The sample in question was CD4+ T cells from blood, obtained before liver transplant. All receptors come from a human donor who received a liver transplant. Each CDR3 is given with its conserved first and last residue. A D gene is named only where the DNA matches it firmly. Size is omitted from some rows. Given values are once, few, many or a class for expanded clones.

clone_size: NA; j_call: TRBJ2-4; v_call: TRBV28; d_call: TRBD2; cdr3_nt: TGTGCCAGCAGTACCCAACTAGCGGAGTCAAAAAACATTCAGTACTTC; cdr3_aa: CASSTQLAESKNIQYF
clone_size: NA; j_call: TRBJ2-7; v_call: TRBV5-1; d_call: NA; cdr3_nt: TGCGCCAGCACTCGGGACTCAACCTCCTACGAGCAGTACTTC; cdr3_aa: CASTRDSTSYEQYF
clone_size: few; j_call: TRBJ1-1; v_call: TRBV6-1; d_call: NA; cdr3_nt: TGTGCCAGTTTCCTACAGGGTCTGACTGAAGCTTTCTTT; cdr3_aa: CASFLQGLTEAFF
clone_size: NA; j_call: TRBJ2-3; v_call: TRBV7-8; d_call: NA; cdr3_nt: TGTGCCAGCAGCTTAGGGGACCCCTCTACGCAGTATTTT; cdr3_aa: CASSLGDPSTQYF
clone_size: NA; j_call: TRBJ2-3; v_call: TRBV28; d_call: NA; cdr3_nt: TGTGCCAGCAGGCTATTAGCAGATACGCAGTATTTT; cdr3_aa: CASRLLADTQYF
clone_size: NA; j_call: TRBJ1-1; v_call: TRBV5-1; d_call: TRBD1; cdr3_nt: TGCGCCAGCAGCTGGACAGGGCCCACTGAAGCTTTCTTT; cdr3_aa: CASSWTGPTEAFF
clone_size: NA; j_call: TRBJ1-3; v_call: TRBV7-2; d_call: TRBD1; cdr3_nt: TGTGCCAGCAGCCCTCCCCCAGGGGGCATGGCTGGAAACACCATATATTTT; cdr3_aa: CASSPPPGGMAGNTIYF
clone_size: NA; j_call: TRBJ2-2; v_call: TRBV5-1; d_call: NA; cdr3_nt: TGCGCCAGCATGAAAGGACAGACGAACACCGGGGAGCTGTTTTTT; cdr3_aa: CASMKGQTNTGELFF
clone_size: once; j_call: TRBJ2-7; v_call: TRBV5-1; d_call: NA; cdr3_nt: TGCGCCAGCAGCTTGGGATCCGGGGACGAGCAGTACTTC; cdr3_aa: CASSLGSGDEQYF
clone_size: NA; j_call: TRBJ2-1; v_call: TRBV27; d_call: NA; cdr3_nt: TGTGCCAGCAAGCCTTCTCAGTGGGACTCGGTTTTGAGCTCCTACAATGAGCAGTTCTTC; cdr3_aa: CASKPSQWDSVLSSYNEQFF
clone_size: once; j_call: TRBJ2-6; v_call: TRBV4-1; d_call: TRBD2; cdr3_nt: TGCGCCAGCAGCCAACTGCGGGAGTCAGGGCGCGGGGCCAACGTCCTGACTTTC; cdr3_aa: CASSQLRESGRGANVLTF
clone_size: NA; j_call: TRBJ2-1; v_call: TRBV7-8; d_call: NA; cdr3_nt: TGTGCCAGCAGCGCCAGAAACAATGAGCAGTTCTTC; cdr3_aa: CASSARNNEQFF
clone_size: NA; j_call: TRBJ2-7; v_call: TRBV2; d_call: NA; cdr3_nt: TGTGCCAGCGGACAGCTCACCTACGAGCAGTACTTC; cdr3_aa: CASGQLTYEQYF
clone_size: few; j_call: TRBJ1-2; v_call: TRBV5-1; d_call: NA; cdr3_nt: NA; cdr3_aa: CASSFGAGEYGYTF
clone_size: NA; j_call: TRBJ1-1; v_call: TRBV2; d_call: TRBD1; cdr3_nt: TGTGCCAGCCGGAGGGACAGAACGAACACTGAAGCTTTCTTT; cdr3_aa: CASRRDRTNTEAFF
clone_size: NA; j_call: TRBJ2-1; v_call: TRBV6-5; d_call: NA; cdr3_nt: TGTGCCAGCAGTTCCCCGGGCATGCCCTACAATGAGCAGTTCTTC; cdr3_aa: CASSSPGMPYNEQFF
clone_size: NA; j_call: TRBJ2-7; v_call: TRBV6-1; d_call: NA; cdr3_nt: TGTGCCAGCGGCAAAGGTCAGAGCTCCTACGAGCAGTACTTC; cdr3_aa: CASGKGQSSYEQYF
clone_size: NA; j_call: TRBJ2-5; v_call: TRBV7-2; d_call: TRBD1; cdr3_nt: TGTGCCAGCAGCTCCGCAGGGGGCGGAAGCTTGAAGACCCAGTACTTC; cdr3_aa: CASSSAGGGSLKTQYF
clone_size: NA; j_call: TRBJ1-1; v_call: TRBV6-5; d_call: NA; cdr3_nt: TGTGCCAGCAGCAACAGGGTCTTGAACACTGAAGCTTTCTTT; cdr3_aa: CASSNRVLNTEAFF
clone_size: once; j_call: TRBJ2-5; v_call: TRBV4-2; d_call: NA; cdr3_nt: TGTGCCAGCAGCCCCCATGGGAGGACGGAGACCCAGTACTTC; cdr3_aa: CASSPHGRTETQYF
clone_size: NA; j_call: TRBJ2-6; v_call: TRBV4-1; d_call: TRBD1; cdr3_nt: TGCGCCAGCAGCCAAGGACAGGGGGCAGTTTCTGGGGCCAACGTCCTGACTTTC; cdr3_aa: CASSQGQGAVSGANVLTF
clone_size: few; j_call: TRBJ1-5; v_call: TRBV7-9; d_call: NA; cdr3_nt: TGTGCCAGCAGCTTAGCAGGAGGGAATCAGCCCCAGCATTTT; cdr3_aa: CASSLAGGNQPQHF
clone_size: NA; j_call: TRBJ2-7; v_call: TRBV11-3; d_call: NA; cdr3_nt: TGTGCCAGCAGCTTAGATTCCTCGACAGGCACCTACGAGCAGTACTTC; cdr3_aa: CASSLDSSTGTYEQYF
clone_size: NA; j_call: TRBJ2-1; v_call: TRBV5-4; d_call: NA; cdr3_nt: TGTGCCAGCAGCTTGGGGGGAAATACCTTATACAATGAGCAGTTCTTC; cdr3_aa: CASSLGGNTLYNEQFF
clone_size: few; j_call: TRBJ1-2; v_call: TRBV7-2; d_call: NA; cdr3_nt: TGTGCCAGCAGCTCGAACCAGGTTTTTGGCTACACCTTC; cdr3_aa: CASSSNQVFGYTF
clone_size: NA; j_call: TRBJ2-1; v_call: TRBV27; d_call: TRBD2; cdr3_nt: TGTGCCAGCAGTTTATCACCCATAGCGGGAGGGCCACGGGAGCAGTTCTTC; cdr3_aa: CASSLSPIAGGPREQFF
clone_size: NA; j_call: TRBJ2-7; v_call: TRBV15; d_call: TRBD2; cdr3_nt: TGTGCCACCAGCAGTAGTGTACCGGGACTAGCGATACGAACCTACGAGCAGTACTTC; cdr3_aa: CATSSSVPGLAIRTYEQYF
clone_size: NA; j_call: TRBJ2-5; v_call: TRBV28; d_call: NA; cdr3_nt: TGTGCCAGCAGTTTACGGGGGGAGACCCAGTACTTC; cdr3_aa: CASSLRGETQYF
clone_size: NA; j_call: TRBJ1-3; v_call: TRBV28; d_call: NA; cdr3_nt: TGTGCCAGCAGTTTGAGTACGGCAGGGTTGTCTGGAAACACCATATATTTT; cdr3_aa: CASSLSTAGLSGNTIYF
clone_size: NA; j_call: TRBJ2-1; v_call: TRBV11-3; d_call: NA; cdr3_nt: TGTGCCAGCAGCTTAGAATCTGGGGAATTCCACAATGAGCAGTTCTTC; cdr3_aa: CASSLESGEFHNEQFF
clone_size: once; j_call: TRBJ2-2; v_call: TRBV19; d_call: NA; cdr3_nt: TGTGCCAGTAGTATTCGGGGAACCGGGGAGCTGTTTTTT; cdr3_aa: CASSIRGTGELFF
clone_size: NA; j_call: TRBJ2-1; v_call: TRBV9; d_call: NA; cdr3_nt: TGTGCCAGCAGCGTAGGGAGGGGGACTTCCTACAATGAGCAGTTCTTC; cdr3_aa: CASSVGRGTSYNEQFF
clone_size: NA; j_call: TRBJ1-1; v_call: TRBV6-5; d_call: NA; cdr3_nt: TGTGCCAGCAGTTACTCATCGAACACTGAAGCTTTCTTT; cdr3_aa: CASSYSSNTEAFF
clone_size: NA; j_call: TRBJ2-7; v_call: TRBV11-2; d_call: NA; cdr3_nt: TGTGCCAGCAGCTTAGTAGCCACTAGCTCCTACGAGCAGTACTTC; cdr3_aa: CASSLVATSSYEQYF
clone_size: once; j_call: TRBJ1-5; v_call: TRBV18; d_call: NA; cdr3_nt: TGTGCCAGTTCACCGGGGCCGGACCAGCCCCAGCATTTT; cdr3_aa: CASSPGPDQPQHF
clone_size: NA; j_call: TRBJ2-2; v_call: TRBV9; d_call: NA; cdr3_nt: TGTGCCAGCAGCGTAGGACTACTGAACACCGGGGAGCTGTTTTTT; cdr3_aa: CASSVGLLNTGELFF
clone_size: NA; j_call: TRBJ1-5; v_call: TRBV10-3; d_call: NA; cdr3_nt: TGTGCCATCAGTGAATGGGTAGGTAGTCAGCCCCAGCATTTT; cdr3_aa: CAISEWVGSQPQHF
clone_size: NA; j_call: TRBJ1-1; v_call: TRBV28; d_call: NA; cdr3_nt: TGTGCCAGCAGTCGTCGTATCCCCGGGGGGCTTCCCCCACTGGAAGCTTTCTTT; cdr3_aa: CASSRRIPGGLPPLEAFF
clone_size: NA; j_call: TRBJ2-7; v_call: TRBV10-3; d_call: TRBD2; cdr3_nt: TGTGCCATCGGTTCAGCGGGAGGCTCCTACGAGCAGTACTTC; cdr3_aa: CAIGSAGGSYEQYF
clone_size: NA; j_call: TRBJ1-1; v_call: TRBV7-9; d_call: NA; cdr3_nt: TGTGCCAGCAGCTCCCCAGGGGAAGCTTTCTTT; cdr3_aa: CASSSPGEAFF
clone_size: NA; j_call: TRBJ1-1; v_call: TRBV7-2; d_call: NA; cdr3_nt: TGTGCCAGCAGTAAGAGGTGGGGGGTCACTGAAGCTTTCTTT; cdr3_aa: CASSKRWGVTEAFF
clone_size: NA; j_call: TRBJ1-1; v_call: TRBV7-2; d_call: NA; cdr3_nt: TGTGCCAGCAGCTTAGTAGCCAGGGCCACTGAAGCTTTCTTT; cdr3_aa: CASSLVARATEAFF
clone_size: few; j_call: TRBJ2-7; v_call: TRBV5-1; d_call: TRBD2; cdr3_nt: TGCGCCAGCGCAACGAGCGGGAGTAGGTCCTACGAGCAGTACTTC; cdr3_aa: CASATSGSRSYEQYF
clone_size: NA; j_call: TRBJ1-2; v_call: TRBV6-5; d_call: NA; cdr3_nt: TGTGCCAGCAGTTACGATTTCGGGGATGGCTACACCTTC; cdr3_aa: CASSYDFGDGYTF
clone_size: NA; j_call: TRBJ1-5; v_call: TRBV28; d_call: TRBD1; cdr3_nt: TGTGCCAGCAGTTTCCGGGACAGGGGGAGGCAGCAGCCCCAGCATTTT; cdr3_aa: CASSFRDRGRQQPQHF
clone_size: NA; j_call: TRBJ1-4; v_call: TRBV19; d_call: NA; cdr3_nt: TGTGCCAGTAGCAGCGACAGGTACCGAAAGGGACTGTTTTTT; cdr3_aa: CASSSDRYRKGLFF
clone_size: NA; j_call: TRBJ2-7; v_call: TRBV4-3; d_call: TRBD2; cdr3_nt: TGCGCCAGCAGCCAGAACTCCGGGACTACCACCTACGAGCAGTACTTC; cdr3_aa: CASSQNSGTTTYEQYF
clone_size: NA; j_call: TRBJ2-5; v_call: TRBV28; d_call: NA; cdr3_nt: TGTGCCAGCAGCCTGGTCAGGAGGTTGGAGACCCAGTACTTC; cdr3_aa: CASSLVRRLETQYF
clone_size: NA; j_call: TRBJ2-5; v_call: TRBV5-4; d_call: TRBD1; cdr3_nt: TGTGCCAGCAGCTTTACAGGGGGCCCAGAGACCCAGTACTTC; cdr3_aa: CASSFTGGPETQYF
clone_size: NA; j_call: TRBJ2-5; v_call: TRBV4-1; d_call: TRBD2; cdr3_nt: TGCGCCAGCAGCGGCGGGAGAGAGGGAGAGACCCAGTACTTC; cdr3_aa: CASSGGREGETQYF